The 2 T cell receptor beta chains given below trace back to one sample, sequenced in a study of T cell responses to AZD1222 COVID-19 vaccine. Only in-frame clones appear in the TCRdb table, and some are missing; sequencing was by immunoSEQ multiplex PCR. This table has 150,000 to 200,000 clones, around nine tenths appearing once. The starting material was peripheral blood, obtained on day 0 of AZD1222 vaccination. Source of these receptors: an adult in good health.

The chain links TRBV19 to TRBJ1-2; TRBD1 agrees at 7 bases. Trimming cost V 6 bases and J 0 bases; bases outside gene matches: 7. The CDR3 is 15 residues long. The germline CDR1 and CDR2 sequences are LNHDA and SQIVND (reference sequence). The CDR3 nucleotides read TGTGCCAGTAGAGTGGACAGGCAGACTAACTATGGCTACACCTTC. This sequence encodes CASRVDRQTNYGYTF.

This chain joins TRBV5-5 and TRBJ1-2; TRBD1 matches 11 bases. Trimming at V came to 4 bases and at J to 4 bases, leaving 3 bases not matched to a gene. In germline, CDR1 is SGHKS, CDR2 YYEKEE (reference sequence). The CDR3 consists of 14 residues. The chain's CDR3 is CASSRDRGIYGYTF. The CDR3 DNA is TGTGCCAGCAGCCGGGACAGGGGGATCTATGGCTACACCTTC.